This T cell receptor beta chain is from a study of blood T cells in healthy people across ages (dated by TCRdb to between 2015 and 2017). Looking at the study overall: In model experiments, roughly one uniquely barcoded TCR beta cDNA molecule per two T cells was captured by template switching. Age-related changes in TCR beta repertoire diversity were measured in the study by deep sequencing normalized with unique cDNA molecular identifiers. Donors were grouped into four age groups: young (average 16 years), middle-aged (approximately 41), aged (roughly 62) and long-lived (about 82). Two additional independent replicas of 1 million unique cDNA reads from the same blood draw were analyzed for two donors (one aged 18 to 30 and one aged 80 or older).

Reading from cysteine to phenylalanine, the CDR3 counts 14 amino acids. Of the read, only the CDR3 DNA is kept; its 42 bases are in frame from base 1. At the junction V is shortened by 5 bases and J by 0 bases, with 12 bases in between. The germline V gene sets CDR1 to SGHRS and CDR2 to YFSETQ. This clonotype was counted between two and nine times. Its recognized antigen is unknown. The input lacks base qualities; no much larger clone sits a single base away. The donors were roughly 39 Caucasian individuals from Russia, aged roughly 6 to 100 years, who were systemically healthy. Roughly 10 milliliters of peripheral blood were drawn from each donor into EDTA-treated Vacutainer tubes. Ficoll-Paque density-gradient centrifugation was used to isolate PBMCs, with at least 7 million per sample. Total RNA was extracted from PBMCs with Trizol reagent, with at least 5 micrograms obtained per sample. For every donor, flow cytometry on a PBMC aliquot measured the percentage of naive CD45RAhigh/CD27high T cells.

Libraries were constructed by 5' RACE. These reads were obtained on an Illumina HiSeq 2500. The second PCR ran for about 7 to 11 cycles and used a J-beta primer mix along with a sample-barcoded 5' primer. A template-switch 5' adaptor carrying 12 random nucleotides introduced a unique molecular identifier onto each TCR beta cDNA molecule. Each sample yielded at least 2.5 million CDR3-containing paired-end reads. First-strand cDNA synthesis was performed from all RNA using the Mint cDNA synthesis kit, with priming by a TRBC-specific oligonucleotide. All cDNA was treated with uracil-DNA glycosylase and then went through a first 18-cycle PCR with the universal primers M1SS and BC2_uni_R. In the authors' own workflow: Each sample was normalized by randomly selecting 1 million high-quality reads, each carrying a distinct molecular identifier. Reads sharing molecular identifiers were discarded rather than binned into consensus sequences. MiTCR, run with a Q25 quality threshold and the strictest error-elimination algorithm, handled CDR3 identification, clonotype clustering and error correction. A nonparametric unseen species model with Euler transformation was used to estimate a lower bound on total TCR beta diversity. The raw public data were reprocessed by TCRdb itself: fastp quality trimming at Q25, MiXCR clonotype calling, in-frame beta chains only. Entries that share a CDR3 protein sequence are merged under the most common genes and DNA. What appears here as the V and J calls and clone size reflects TCRdb's work, not the paper's. In all, the sample holds around 700,000 distinct CDR3 sequences, and 20% to 25% of those were seen once. The ten biggest clones cover roughly 9% of the sample.

Study-level results and caveats: Because the CMV infection status of the donors was unknown, age-related changes in expanded clonotypes may potentially have been confounded. Compared with the aged group, the long-lived group had more naive CD4+ T cells, fewer expanded clones and increased TCR diversity, suggesting age selection. Estimates of total diversity based on one million sequenced T cells were considered lower bounds and underestimates. Observed TCR beta diversity per million T cells fell roughly linearly with age, and a significant reduction was already apparent by age around 39. Because profiling used bulk unsorted PBMCs, naive and antigen-experienced compartments could not be compared conclusively. Observed TCR beta diversity correlated strongly with the percentage of naive T cells measured by flow cytometry.

The sample was also linked to a second study, of T cells of mothers and their children. According to the second study: Donors were nine systemically healthy Caucasian individuals: three mothers and their six children. cDNA synthesis consumed the entire amount of extracted RNA, loaded at approximately 1.6 ug RNA in each 15 ul reaction. In the second PCR, sample barcodes and 2-4 random nucleotides were introduced via the M1S primer. Over 8 million TCR beta CDR3 reads were obtained for each mother, and 2.5 million to 3 million reads were obtained for each child. Thymic selection similarly shapes TCR recombination output in related and unrelated pairs, with minor effect from inherited differences. Related mother-child pairs always showed normalized repertoire overlap that was slightly higher than in unrelated mother-child pairs, though the difference was never significant. With a sensitivity of approximately 100 clones per million clonotypes, no persistent microchimeric T cell clones were detected. In the study, deep NGS was used to compare the TCR beta repertoires of mothers and children, and features distinguishing related mother-child pairs from unrelated individuals were sought. On average, the children were roughly 11 +/- 4 years old, while the mothers were approximately 40 +/- 4 years old. Libraries were sequenced on Illumina HiSeq 2000 with 100+100 nt paired-end reads after adapter ligation with NEBNext reagents. To prevent cross-contamination, the mother and child libraries were prepared one month apart and sequenced in separate runs. Between roughly 500,000 and 2,000,000 distinct TCR beta clonotypes were identified per donor. Naive TCR beta clonotypes were estimated from low-frequency clonotypes matched to each donor's FACS-determined naive share, without sorting.

This clonotype was sampled from a boy between 10 and 17 years old in good health. The chain couples TRBV5-1 to TRBJ2-7; the D gene is possibly TRBD2, with 5 bases matching. The sequenced sample was blood. The DNA sequence reads TGCGCCAGCAGGTCCGACTACTACTCCTACGAGCAGTACTTC. Its protein product is CASRSDYYSYEQYF.